Listed below are T cell receptor beta chains from one sample, sequenced in a study of blood T cell repertoires in COVID-19. The assay was immunoSEQ multiplex PCR, and TCRdb's table has in-frame clones only and misses some. Of more than 95,000 clones listed, roughly 88% are singletons. Material: peripheral blood. The source of these receptors is a human donor in a cohort sampled during active COVID-19. CDR3s include the opening cysteine and the closing phenylalanine or tryptophan. Each record gives: J gene, D gene, V gene, CDR3 protein. The D gene is left open where the match is weak.

TRBJ1-1 | . | TRBV29-1 | CSVGGTEAFF
TRBJ2-1 | . | TRBV9 | CASSVRAGNNEQFF
TRBJ2-3 | TRBD2 | TRBV9 | CATKPGLAGTDTQYF
TRBJ1-1 | TRBD1 | TRBV5-1 | CASSLRLDRGRRTEAFF
TRBJ1-2 | TRBD1 | TRBV7-2 | CASSLAHIGTGVGYTF
TRBJ1-1 | TRBD1 | TRBV30 | CAWSMTGLNTEAFF
TRBJ1-5 | . | TRBV3-1/TRBV3-2 | CASSRTRGQPQHF
TRBJ1-1 | . | TRBV5-8 | CASSRGPTGGRGSAFF
TRBJ2-3 | TRBD2 | TRBV6-5 | CASSRGGGSSDTQYF
TRBJ1-1 | . | TRBV15 | CATSRDRIQARAEAFF
TRBJ2-7 | TRBD1 | TRBV6-5 | CAGRGQDKNAYEQYF
TRBJ2-3 | TRBD2 | TRBV7-2 | CASRTGGADTQYF
TRBJ2-7 | . | TRBV9 | CASSGTSTKGEQYF
TRBJ2-1 | . | TRBV7-3 | CASSFPGDPHNEQFF
TRBJ1-1 | TRBD1 | TRBV6-5 | CASSYLRGRADTEAFF
TRBJ2-4 | TRBD1 | TRBV7-9 | CASSSTSGTGGNIQYF
TRBJ1-1 | TRBD1 | TRBV4-3 | CASSRQGDTEAFF
TRBJ2-3 | . | TRBV10-1 | CASSVQGGSDTQYF
TRBJ2-1 | . | TRBV5-4 | CASSLGHGGWDEQFF
TRBJ2-1 | . | TRBV24-1 | CATSRGLPTYNEQFF
TRBJ2-7 | TRBD2 | TRBV6-6 | CASTFGREIEQYF
TRBJ2-5 | TRBD2 | TRBV28 | CGTSGIQETQYF
TRBJ2-3 | TRBD1 | TRBV5-6 | CASSQYPGGSQYF
TRBJ1-4 | TRBD1 | TRBV4-2 | CASSQDETGGAKLFF
TRBJ2-3 | . | TRBV6-2/TRBV6-3 | CASSYPGEGTDTQYF
TRBJ2-4 | TRBD1 | TRBV5-1 | CASSSRDNRGAKNIQYF
TRBJ1-5 | . | TRBV5-6 | CASSFWGRRSNQPQHF
TRBJ2-3 | TRBD1 | TRBV7-8 | CASSLRGTGGLQSTDTQYF
TRBJ2-3 | . | TRBV14 | CASSGPKGGEGADTQYF
TRBJ2-2 | . | TRBV7-2 | CASSLRGMNTGELFF
TRBJ1-3 | . | TRBV5-4 | CASSFGPAGGNTIYF
TRBJ2-4 | . | TRBV15 | CATSRDPLAKNIQYF
TRBJ1-5 | . | TRBV28 | CASSERSNQPQHF
TRBJ1-2 | . | TRBV6-4 | CASSVSTANYGYTF
TRBJ2-6 | . | TRBV9 | CASSVDYSGANVLTF
TRBJ1-2 | TRBD1 | TRBV28 | CASALIGQGDYGYTF
TRBJ2-1 | . | TRBV7-8 | CASSLDGYNEQFF
TRBJ1-4 | . | TRBV6-5 | CASSYSTWGPNEKLFF
TRBJ1-1 | . | TRBV6-1 | CASSDQGRNTEAFF
TRBJ2-2 | TRBD2 | TRBV5-4 | CASSRGDAGELFF
TRBJ2-7 | TRBD2 | TRBV19 | CASSSSGRTYEQYF
TRBJ2-1 | TRBD2 | TRBV7-8 | CASSDRGSGRALTNEQFF
TRBJ1-2 | TRBD1 | TRBV2 | CASTRGTGVPGGYTF
TRBJ2-7 | TRBD1 | TRBV5-6 | CASSPQGAPYEQYF
TRBJ1-1 | . | TRBV10-3 | CAISGVSGDTGRVSEAFF
TRBJ1-1 | . | TRBV5-8 | CASSPYHRDGRDTEAFF
TRBJ2-5 | TRBD2 | TRBV7-2 | CASSFGREETQYF
TRBJ2-1 | . | TRBV29-1 | CSVVGQGNRNEQFF
TRBJ2-7 | TRBD1 | TRBV11-2 | CASSFRFLRGTGWYEQYF
TRBJ2-3 | TRBD2 | TRBV4-2 | CASSQGGLAGARNTQYF
TRBJ1-2 | . | TRBV19 | CASSIPETSNYGYTF
TRBJ2-4 | TRBD1 | TRBV28 | CASSLGTGLAKNIQYF